The sequence of this TCR beta chain was determined in a study of metastatic and nonmetastatic thyroid tumors (dated by TCRdb to about 2020). Background for the entire study: For patients with malignant and with benign thyroid disease, the researchers compared repertoires between peripheral blood samples and tumor or nodule tissue samples. Overall study results and their limits: In both blood and tumor samples, TCR beta diversity was reported to be significantly higher in malignant tumors than in benign nodules.

No treatment had been received by any patient before thyroid surgery. The study retrospectively analysed patient clinical samples collected from the early 2010s to the late 2010s using T-cell receptor beta sequencing. V gives up 0 bases and J gives up 5 bases, and the segment between their germline ends measures 10 bases. The CDR3 has 13 amino acids, counting the end cysteine and phenylalanine. CDR3 DNA is the only sequence kept; it has 39 bases, read in frame from the first base. Reading the germline V gene (reference sequence) gives CDR1 DFQATT and CDR2 SNEGSKA. Library method: PCR. The run used an Illumina HiSeq 4000. High-throughput sequencing was used to profile the CDR3 region of the TCR beta-chain in every patient. Per the authors' processing: A classifier to discriminate distant-metastatic papillary thyroid cancer patients was built from CDR3 differences across clinicopathological groups. Repertoire diversity was assessed with the Shannon index, and tumor-blood repertoire similarity with the Morisita-Horn index. TCRdb trimmed the raw reads at Q25, called clones with MiXCR and kept productive beta chains. These V and J calls originate from TCRdb's pipeline instead of the authors' own analysis. The sample profile shows 39,000 or so clones; approximately 51% of them were found once. Together, the top ten hold roughly 24% of the sample.

Details on this clone: Its antigen target is currently unknown. No much larger clone is present one base from it, and per-base qualities are unavailable.

The chain uses TRBV20-1 and TRBJ1-1, and possibly TRBD1, on 5 matching bases. The TCR comes from a male donor with papillary thyroid cancer or a benign thyroid nodule (not recorded which). Some clones in this sample may be carry-over from other donors' samples. Sequencing was performed on tumor tissue. The DNA sequence reads TGCAGTGCTAGAGATCTTCGGGGGACTGAAGCTTTCTTT. It is translated as CSARDLRGTEAFF.